Given below is one T cell receptor (beta chain) in context. This record comes from a study of blood T cell repertoires in COVID-19. Germline V CDR1 and CDR2: MNHNS, SASEGT. The CDR3 totals 14 residues. The V end lost 2 bases, the J end lost 2 bases, and 7 bases lay between the germline ends. Study processing details: Amplification of reference gene primers was used by the study to estimate nucleated cell counts. TCRdb keeps only in-frame clones here, not all; method: immunoSEQ multiplex PCR. The DNA was the basis for D and trimming; V, J and clone size are from that table. This table holds more than 200,000 clones, about 79% found once.

The TCR comes from a man at least 80 years old with acute or convalescent COVID-19. Material for sequencing was peripheral blood. The chain combines TRBV6-1 with TRBJ1-5; unclear D gene. CDR3 in amino acids: CASSEFSGNQPQHF. The CDR3 coding sequence is TGTGCCAGCAGTGAATTTAGTGGCAATCAGCCCCAGCATTTT.